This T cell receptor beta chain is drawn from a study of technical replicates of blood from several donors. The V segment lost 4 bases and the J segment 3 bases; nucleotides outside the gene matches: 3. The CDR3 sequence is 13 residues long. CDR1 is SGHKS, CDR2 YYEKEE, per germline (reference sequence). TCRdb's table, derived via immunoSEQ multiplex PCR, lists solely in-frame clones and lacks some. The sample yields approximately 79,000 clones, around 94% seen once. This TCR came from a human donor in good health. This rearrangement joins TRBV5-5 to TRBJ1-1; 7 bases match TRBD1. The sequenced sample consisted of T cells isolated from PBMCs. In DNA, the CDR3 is TGTGCCAGCAGCAAAACAGGGGACACTGAAGCTTTCTTT. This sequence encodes CASSKTGDTEAFF.